This T cell receptor beta chain was recovered during a study of T cell responses to AZD1222 COVID-19 vaccine. General study points: Mapped onto spike, vaccine-associated CD4 TCRs spanned it and were dominant at 160-218 and 743-854. Mostly white British, mostly female donors; authors suggested clonal diversity may be underestimated.

This clone was found a few times. Its specificity is not known. CDR1 and CDR2 (germline): LNHDA, SQIVND (reference sequence). V gave up 6 bases and J gave up 0 bases, with 15 bases separating them. CDR3 size: 16 residues. Produced via immunoSEQ multiplex PCR; TCRdb's table is partial and in-frame only. Of 100,000 to 150,000 clones listed, roughly 87% are singletons. This TCR was sampled from an adult in good health. The V and J genes are TRBV19 and TRBJ2-1, with D possibly TRBD1 on 6 matching bases. Sequences were derived from peripheral blood, sampled on day 0 of AZD1222 vaccination. CDR3 nucleotide sequence: TGTGCCAGTAGCCAGGGGCGACAGAGCTCCTACAATGAGCAGTTCTTC. As protein: CASSQGRQSSYNEQFF. The full variable domain, its missing parts supplied by reference TRBV19 and TRBJ2-1, is DGGITQSPKYLFRKEGQNVTLSCEQNLNHDAMYWYRQDPGQGLRLIYYSQIVNDFQKGDIAEGYSVSREKKESFPLTVTSAQKNPTAFYLCASSQGRQSSYNEQFFGPGTRLTVL.